This T cell receptor (beta chain) appears in the sequencing data of a study of blood T cell repertoires in COVID-19. This table comes from immunoSEQ multiplex PCR, and its TCRdb copy is limited to in-frame clones, with some not included. The sample lists 150,000 to 200,000 clones; about 80% were seen once. The sample consisted of PBMCs or T cells enriched from blood (not recorded which). The sequence was obtained from a man in his forties or fifties who had recovered from COVID-19.

The CDR3 sequence is CASRAFVSGLYNEQFF. CDR3 sequence (DNA): TGTGCCAGCAGAGCCTTTGTAAGCGGGCTTTACAATGAGCAGTTCTTC. The rearrangement uses TRBV28 and TRBJ2-1; perhaps TRBD2 as D (6 bases). Trimming took 6 bases from V and 4 from J, leaving 19 bases between them. Germline loops: CDR1 MDHEN, CDR2 SYDVKM. CDR3 length: 16 amino acids.